These T cell receptor beta chains were read from a single sample in a study of a mutant IDH1 vaccine in newly diagnosed glioma. The data were produced by immunoSEQ multiplex PCR, yet TCRdb's version contains in-frame clones alone and is incomplete. The table records 100,000 to 150,000 clones, 80% of them present only once. Their recognized antigens are unknown. This specimen was PBMCs, taken from a glioma patient whose treatment included an IDH1 peptide vaccine. These TCRs come from a man aged 40-55 years with glioma. The CDR3 runs from the conserved cysteine through the conserved F or W. The D gene is left open where the match is weak. Size values are once, few and many counts, or a class for expanded clones, and some rows have none.

D,size,J,V,CDR3,DNA
TRBD2,few,TRBJ2-1,TRBV28,CAIGGGSYNEQFF,TGTGCCATCGGGGGGGGCAGCTACAATGAGCAGTTCTTC
TRBD2,many,TRBJ2-7,TRBV7-9,CASSLEGLASYEQYF,TGTGCCAGCAGCTTAGAGGGACTAGCGTCCTACGAGCAGTACTTC
-,-,TRBJ2-7,TRBV7-2,CASSLDSGPKQYF,TGTGCCAGCAGCTTAGACTCGGGGCCCAAGCAGTACTTC
-,once,TRBJ2-1,TRBV5-6,CASSKAGGGSISYEQFF,TGTGCCAGCAGTAAGGCGGGCGGAGGTAGTATATCGTATGAGCAGTTCTTC
TRBD2,-,TRBJ2-5,TRBV7-9,CASSLVTTSGGETQYF,TGTGCCAGCAGCTTAGTGACCACTAGCGGGGGGGAGACCCAGTACTTC
-,-,TRBJ2-7,TRBV13,CASSSGLSDYEQYF,TGTGCCAGCAGCTCCGGACTGAGTGACTACGAGCAGTACTTC
-,once,TRBJ2-3,TRBV14,CASSPADTQYF,TGTGCCAGCAGCCCAGCAGATACGCAGTATTTT
TRBD2,-,TRBJ2-5,TRBV6-1,CASSGSGGEFQETQYF,TGTGCCAGCAGTGGCAGCGGGGGCGAGTTCCAAGAGACCCAGTACTTC
TRBD1,-,TRBJ1-1,TRBV6-1,CASSKDRGTEAFF,TGTGCCAGCAGTAAGGACAGGGGTACTGAAGCTTTCTTT
TRBD2,once,TRBJ2-3,TRBV13,CASSMTSGRESDTQYF,TGTGCCAGCAGCATGACTAGCGGGAGAGAATCAGATACGCAGTATTTT
-,-,TRBJ2-2,TRBV19,CASNTPGSGNTGELFF,TGTGCCAGTAATACCCCAGGGTCGGGGAACACCGGGGAGCTGTTTTTT
-,-,TRBJ1-2,TRBV7-2,CASSLEWYGYTF,TGTGCCAGCAGCTTAGAGTGGTATGGCTACACCTTC
TRBD2,-,TRBJ2-2,TRBV9,CASSPGLAGVTGELFF,TGTGCCAGCAGCCCCGGACTAGCGGGCGTCACCGGGGAGCTGTTTTTT
-,many,TRBJ2-7,TRBV11-1,CASSLVGRYEQYF,TGTGCCAGCAGCCTGGTCGGGCGCTACGAGCAGTACTTC